This is a list of T cell receptor beta chains from one sample in a study of blood T cells in healthy people across ages. TCRdb itself ran the 5' RACE reads through MiXCR, one entry per CDR3 protein. This table holds under 1,000,000 distinct CDR3 sequences, about 37% found once. The sequenced sample was blood. These receptors were collected from a man aged 18 to 30 in good health. Each CDR3 is given with its conserved first and last residue. The D gene is left open where the match is weak. Clone sizes are given selectively: once, few, many, or a class where the clone is expanded.

J gene | V gene | D gene | clone size | CDR3 protein | CDR3 DNA
TRBJ2-3 | TRBV4-3 | NA | many | CASSPDGASTDTQYF | TGCGCCAGCAGCCCGGACGGCGCTAGCACAGATACGCAGTATTTT
TRBJ1-1 | TRBV18 | TRBD1 | NA | CASAEQGAIEAFF | TGTGCCAGCGCAGAGCAGGGGGCGATTGAAGCTTTCTTT
TRBJ1-2 | TRBV30 | TRBD1 | few | CAWSPGTRGQDGYTF | TGTGCCTGGAGTCCCGGAACCAGGGGGCAAGATGGCTACACCTTC
TRBJ1-1 | TRBV14 | TRBD1 | NA | CASSTRQGTTEAFF | TGTGCCAGCAGCACCAGACAGGGTACGACTGAAGCTTTCTTT
TRBJ1-1 | TRBV5-6 | TRBD1 | NA | CASSLAFGQGSEAFF | TGTGCCAGCAGCTTGGCCTTTGGACAGGGTTCTGAAGCTTTCTTT
TRBJ2-5 | TRBV10-3 | NA | many | CAISEGFAGEKTQYF | TGTGCCATCAGTGAAGGTTTCGCTGGCGAAAAAACCCAGTACTTC
TRBJ2-7 | TRBV7-9 | NA | NA | CASSLAPGGWNEQYF | TGTGCCAGCAGCTTAGCCCCAGGGGGGTGGAATGAGCAGTACTTC
TRBJ2-6 | TRBV11-1 | TRBD1 | few | CASSQDRAGANVLTF | TGTGCCAGCAGCCAGGACAGGGCTGGGGCCAACGTCCTGACTTTC
TRBJ2-1 | TRBV4-1 | TRBD2 | NA | CASSQVSGNYNEQFF | TGCGCCAGCAGCCAAGTCAGCGGGAACTACAATGAGCAGTTCTTC
TRBJ1-1 | TRBV15 | NA | few | CATSRDSARVTEAFF | TGTGCCACCAGCAGAGATTCCGCACGGGTCACTGAAGCTTTCTTT
TRBJ2-3 | TRBV7-9 | NA | NA | CAGRPSSTDTQYF | TGTGCCGGGAGGCCTTCTAGCACAGATACGCAGTATTTT
TRBJ2-5 | TRBV6-5 | NA | NA | CASSYPGAGETQYF | TGTGCCAGCAGTTATCCAGGGGCGGGGGAGACCCAGTACTTC
TRBJ2-7 | TRBV20-1 | NA | NA | CSVGTDHSYEQYF | TGCAGTGTCGGGACCGACCATTCCTACGAGCAGTACTTC